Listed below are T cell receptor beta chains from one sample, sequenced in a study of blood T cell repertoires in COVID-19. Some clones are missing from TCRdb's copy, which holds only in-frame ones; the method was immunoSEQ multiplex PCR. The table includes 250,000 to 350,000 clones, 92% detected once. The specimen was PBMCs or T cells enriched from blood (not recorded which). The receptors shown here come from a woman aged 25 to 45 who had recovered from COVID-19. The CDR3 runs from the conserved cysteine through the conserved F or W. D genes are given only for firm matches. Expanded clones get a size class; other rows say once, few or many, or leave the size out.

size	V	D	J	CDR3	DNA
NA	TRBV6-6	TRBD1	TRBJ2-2	CASSRRQGLNTGELFF	TGTGCCAGCAGCCGCCGACAGGGTTTAAACACCGGGGAGCTGTTTTTT
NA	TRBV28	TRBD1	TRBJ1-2	CASSRQGYGYTF	TGTGCCAGCAGCCGACAGGGCTATGGCTACACCTTC
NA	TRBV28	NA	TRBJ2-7	CASTRTPDPIFREQYF	TGTGCCAGCACCCGGACACCAGACCCGATCTTTCGCGAGCAGTACTTC
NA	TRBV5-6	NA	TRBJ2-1	CASSLRVAYNEQFF	TGTGCCAGCAGCCTACGGGTCGCCTACAATGAGCAGTTCTTC
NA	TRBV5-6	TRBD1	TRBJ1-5	CASSLRWDRVDQPQHF	TGTGCCAGCAGCCTAAGATGGGACAGGGTTGATCAGCCCCAGCATTTT
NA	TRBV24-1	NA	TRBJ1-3	CATSDSNPTGNTIYF	TGTGCCACCAGTGATTCTAACCCTACGGGAAACACCATATATTTT
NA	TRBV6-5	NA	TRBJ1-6	CASRPGNNSPLHF	TGTGCCAGCAGGCCGGGGAATAATTCACCCCTCCACTTT
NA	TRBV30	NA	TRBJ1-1	CAWSSQITEAFF	TGTGCCTGGAGTTCCCAGATCACTGAAGCTTTCTTT
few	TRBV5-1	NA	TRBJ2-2	CASHLQGGVTGELFF	TGCGCCAGCCACTTGCAAGGGGGGGTCACCGGGGAGCTGTTTTTT
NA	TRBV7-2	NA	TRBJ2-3	CASDLPGDTQYF	TGTGCCAGCGACCTCCCGGGGGATACGCAGTATTTT
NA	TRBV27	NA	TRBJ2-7	CASRQAYEQYF	TGTGCCAGCAGACAGGCCTACGAGCAGTACTTC
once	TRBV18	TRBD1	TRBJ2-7	CASSPGTGSTYEQYF	TGTGCCAGCTCACCAGGGACAGGGAGTACCTACGAGCAGTACTTC
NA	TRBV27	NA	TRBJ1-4	CASSSSSATNEKLFF	TGTGCCAGCAGCTCTTCGTCTGCAACTAATGAAAAACTGTTTTTT
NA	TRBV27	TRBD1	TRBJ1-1	CASSPGTGVLAEAFF	TGTGCCAGCAGCCCCGGGACAGGGGTTTTAGCTGAAGCTTTCTTT
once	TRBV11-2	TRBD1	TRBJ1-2	CASSSGTGRANYGYTF	TGTGCCAGCAGCTCCGGGACAGGTCGAGCTAACTATGGCTACACCTTC
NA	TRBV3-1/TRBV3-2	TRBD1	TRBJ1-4	CASSQTTGGNEKLFF	TGTGCCAGCAGCCAAACTACAGGGGGGAATGAAAAACTGTTTTTT
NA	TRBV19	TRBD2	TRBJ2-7	CATSTSGMSSYEQYF	TGTGCCACTTCGACTAGCGGTATGAGCTCCTACGAGCAGTACTTC
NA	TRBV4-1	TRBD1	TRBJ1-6	CASSQGTGSNSPLHF	TGCGCCAGCAGCCAAGGGACAGGGTCGAATTCACCCCTCCACTTT